The 4 T cell receptor beta chains listed next were all sequenced from one sample in a study of radiation and T cells in renal cell carcinoma. Using immunoSEQ multiplex PCR, the repertoire was profiled, and TCRdb retains in-frame clones only, with some absent. The sample records about 18,000 clones, about 56% being singletons. Treatment: 15 Gy SBRT to primary tumor, nephrectomy 4 weeks later. The source was tumor tissue, collected from a patient whose treatment included radiotherapy and nephrectomy. Receptors originate from a man aged 50 or older with renal cell carcinoma.

The rearrangement uses TRBV5-6 and TRBJ2-7, with TRBD1 matching over 10 bases. The junction had 10 bases not matched to a gene; V was cut back by 4 bases and J by 6 bases. Germline V gene data show CDR1 as SGHDT and CDR2 as YYEEEE. There are 15 residues in the CDR3. CDR3 coding DNA: TGTGCCAGCAGCCCATTTGACAGGGGGCGTTTCGAGCAGTACTTC. This gives the protein CASSPFDRGRFEQYF.

This clone has just a few counts. V usage is TRBV5-1 and J usage is TRBJ2-7; 13 nucleotides align to TRBD2. The CDR3 totals 15 residues. The V gene end was trimmed by 4 bases and the J gene end by 2 bases; junction bases not matched to a gene: 3. Looked up from germline, CDR1 is SGHRS and CDR2 is YFSETQ. CDR3 DNA sequence: TGCGCCAGCAGCCTAGGGACTAGCGGGACCTACGAGCAGTACTTC. Its translation is CASSLGTSGTYEQYF.

V and J are TRBV7-2 and TRBJ2-7, with 7 nucleotides matching TRBD1. The germline gives CDR1 SGHTA, CDR2 FQGNSA. This CDR3 comprises 14 residues. V lost 4 bases to trimming and J lost 2 bases; unmatched junction nucleotides: 5. The chain's CDR3 is CASSSYRGAYEQYF. Here the CDR3 DNA reads TGTGCCAGCAGCTCCTACAGGGGCGCCTACGAGCAGTACTTC.

The chain uses TRBV19 and TRBJ1-1; 11 bases are shared with TRBD1. CDR1 LNHDA and CDR2 SQIVND come from the germline V gene (reference sequence). Trimming took 5 bases from V and 0 from J; bases not matched to a gene: 8. The CDR3 covers 17 residues. CDR3 sequence (DNA): TGTGCCAGTAGTGCCCGGACAGGGGGCGGGATGAACACTGAAGCTTTCTTT. It specifies CASSARTGGGMNTEAFF.